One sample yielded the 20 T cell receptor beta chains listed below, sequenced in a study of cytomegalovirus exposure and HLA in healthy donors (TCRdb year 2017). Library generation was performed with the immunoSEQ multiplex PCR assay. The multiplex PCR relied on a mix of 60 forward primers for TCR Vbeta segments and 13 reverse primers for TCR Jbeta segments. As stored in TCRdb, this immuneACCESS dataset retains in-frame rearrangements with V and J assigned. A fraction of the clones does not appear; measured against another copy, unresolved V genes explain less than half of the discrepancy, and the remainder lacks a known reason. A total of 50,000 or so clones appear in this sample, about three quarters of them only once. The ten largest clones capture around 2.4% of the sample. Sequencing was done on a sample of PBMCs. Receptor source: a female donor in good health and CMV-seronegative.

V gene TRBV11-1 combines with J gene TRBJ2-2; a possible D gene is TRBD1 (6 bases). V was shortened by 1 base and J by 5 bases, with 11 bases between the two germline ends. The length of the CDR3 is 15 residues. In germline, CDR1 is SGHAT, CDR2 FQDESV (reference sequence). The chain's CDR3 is CASSLGGGRTGELFF. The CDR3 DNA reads TGTGCCAGCAGCTTAGGAGGGGGACGGACCGGGGAGCTGTTTTTT. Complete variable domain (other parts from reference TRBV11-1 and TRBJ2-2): EAEVAQSPRYKITEKSQAVAFWCDPISGHATLYWYRQILGQGPELLVQFQDESVVDDSQLPKDRFSAERLKGVDSTLKIQPAELGDSAMYLCASSLGGGRTGELFFGEGSRLTVL.

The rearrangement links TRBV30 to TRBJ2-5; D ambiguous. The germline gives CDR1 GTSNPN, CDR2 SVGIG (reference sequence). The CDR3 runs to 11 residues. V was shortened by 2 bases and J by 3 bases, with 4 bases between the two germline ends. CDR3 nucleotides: TGTGCCTGGAGTCCCAAAGAGACCCAGTACTTC. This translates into CAWSPKETQYF.

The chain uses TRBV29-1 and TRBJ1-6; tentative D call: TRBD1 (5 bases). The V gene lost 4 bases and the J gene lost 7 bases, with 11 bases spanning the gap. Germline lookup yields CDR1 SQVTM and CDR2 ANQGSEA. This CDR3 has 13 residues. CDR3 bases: TGCAGCGTTGCGACAGAACTGAATTCACCCCTCCACTTT. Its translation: CSVATELNSPLHF.

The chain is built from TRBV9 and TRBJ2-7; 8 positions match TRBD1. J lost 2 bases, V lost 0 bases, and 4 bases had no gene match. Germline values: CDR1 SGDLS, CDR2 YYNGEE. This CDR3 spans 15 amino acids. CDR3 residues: CASSVGGQAAYEQYF. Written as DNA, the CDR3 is TGTGCCAGCAGCGTAGGGGGACAGGCCGCCTACGAGCAGTACTTC.

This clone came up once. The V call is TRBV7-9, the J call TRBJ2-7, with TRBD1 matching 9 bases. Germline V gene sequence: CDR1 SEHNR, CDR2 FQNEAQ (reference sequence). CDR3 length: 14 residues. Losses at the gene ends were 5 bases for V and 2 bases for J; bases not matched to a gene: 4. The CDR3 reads CASSQTGGTYEQYF. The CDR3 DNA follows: TGTGCCAGCAGCCAGACAGGGGGGACCTACGAGCAGTACTTC.

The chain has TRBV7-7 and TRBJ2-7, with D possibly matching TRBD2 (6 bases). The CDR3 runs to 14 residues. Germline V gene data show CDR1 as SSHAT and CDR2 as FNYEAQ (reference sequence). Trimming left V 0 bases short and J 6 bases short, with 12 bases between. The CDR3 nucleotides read TGTGCCAGCAGCTTAGCGTTTGGGGGGAGCGAGCAGTACTTC. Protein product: CASSLAFGGSEQYF.

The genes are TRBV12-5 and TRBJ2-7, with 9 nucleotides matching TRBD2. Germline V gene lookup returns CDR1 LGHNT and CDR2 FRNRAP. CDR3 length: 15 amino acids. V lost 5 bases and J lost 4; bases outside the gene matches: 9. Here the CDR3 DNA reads TGTGCTAGTGGTGTCCCATTAGCGGGGGAGTACGAGCAGTACTTC. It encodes CASGVPLAGEYEQYF.

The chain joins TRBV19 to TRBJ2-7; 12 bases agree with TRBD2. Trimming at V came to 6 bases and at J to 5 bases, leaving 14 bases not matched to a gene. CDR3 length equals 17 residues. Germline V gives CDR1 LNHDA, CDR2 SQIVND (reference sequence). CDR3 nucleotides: TGTGCCAGTAGCACAAGAGCCCGACTAGCGGGAGTTGACGAGCAGTACTTC. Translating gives CASSTRARLAGVDEQYF.

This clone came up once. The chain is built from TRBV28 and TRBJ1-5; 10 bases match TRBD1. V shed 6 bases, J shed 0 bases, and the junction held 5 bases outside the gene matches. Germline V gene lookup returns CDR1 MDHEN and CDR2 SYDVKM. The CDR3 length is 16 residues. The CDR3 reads CASRPDRGYSNQPQHF. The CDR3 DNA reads TGTGCCAGCAGGCCGGACAGGGGGTATAGCAATCAGCCCCAGCATTTT.

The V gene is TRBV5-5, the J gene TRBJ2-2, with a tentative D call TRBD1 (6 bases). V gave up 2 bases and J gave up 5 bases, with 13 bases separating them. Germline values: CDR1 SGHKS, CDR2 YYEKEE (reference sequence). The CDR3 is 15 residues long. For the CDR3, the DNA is TGTGCCAGCAGCTTTCAGGGGAGTGAGACCGGGGAGCTGTTTTTT. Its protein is CASSFQGSETGELFF. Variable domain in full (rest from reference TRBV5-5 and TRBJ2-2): DAGVTQSPTHLIKTRGQQVTLRCSPISGHKSVSWYQQVLGQGPQFIFQYYEKEERGRGNFPDRFSARQFPNYSSELNVNALLLGDSALYLCASSFQGSETGELFFGEGSRLTVL.

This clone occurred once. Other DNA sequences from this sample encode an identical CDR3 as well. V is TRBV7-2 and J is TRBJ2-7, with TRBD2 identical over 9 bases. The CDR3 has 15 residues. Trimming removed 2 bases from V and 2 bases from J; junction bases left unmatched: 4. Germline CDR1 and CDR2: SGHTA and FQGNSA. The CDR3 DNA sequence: TGTGCCAGCAGCTTAAGTAGCGGGGGTGCCTACGAGCAGTACTTC. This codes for CASSLSSGGAYEQYF.

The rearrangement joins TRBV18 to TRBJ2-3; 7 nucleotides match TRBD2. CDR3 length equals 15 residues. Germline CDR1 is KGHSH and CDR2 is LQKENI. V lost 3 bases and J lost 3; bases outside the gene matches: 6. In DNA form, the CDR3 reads TGTGCCAGCTCACCTAGGACTAGAGGTACAGATACGCAGTATTTT. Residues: CASSPRTRGTDTQYF.

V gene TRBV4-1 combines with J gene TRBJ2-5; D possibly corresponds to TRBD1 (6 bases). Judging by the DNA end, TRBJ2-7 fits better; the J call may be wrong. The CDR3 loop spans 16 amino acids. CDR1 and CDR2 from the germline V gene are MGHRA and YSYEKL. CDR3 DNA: TGCGCCAGCAGCCAAGGCAGGGGAGTCGACTCCTACGAGCAGTACTTC. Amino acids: CASSQGRGVDSYEQYF.

CDR3 sequence: CASSETRVSSYEQYF. The DNA of the CDR3 is TGTGCCAGCAGTGAAACCAGGGTGAGCTCCTACGAGCAGTACTTC. The chain combines TRBV2 with TRBJ2-7, with D possibly TRBD1 on 5 matching bases. Germline V gives CDR1 SNHLY, CDR2 FYNNEI. CDR3 length equals 15 residues. V gave up 2 bases and J gave up 0 bases, with 11 bases separating them. The variable domain in full, with the rest retrieved from reference TRBV2 and TRBJ2-7, is EPEVTQTPSHQVTQMGQEVILRCVPISNHLYFYWYRQILGQKVEFLVSFYNNEISEKSEIFDDQFSVERPDGSNFTLKIRSTKLEDSAMYFCASSETRVSSYEQYFGPGTRLTVT.

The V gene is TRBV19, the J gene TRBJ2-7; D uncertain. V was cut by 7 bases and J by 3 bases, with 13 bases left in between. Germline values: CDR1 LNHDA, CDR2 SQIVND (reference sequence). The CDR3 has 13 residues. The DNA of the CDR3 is TGTGCCAGTATGGAGACGGATGGCTACGAGCAGTACTTC. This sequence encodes CASMETDGYEQYF.

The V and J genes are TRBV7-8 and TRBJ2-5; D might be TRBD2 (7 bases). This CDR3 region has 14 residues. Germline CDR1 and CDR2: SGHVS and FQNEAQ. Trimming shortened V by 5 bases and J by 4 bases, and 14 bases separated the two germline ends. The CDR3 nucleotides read TGTGCCAGCAGCGCAGAGGGGGGGACAGAGACCCAGTACTTC. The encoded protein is CASSAEGGTETQYF.

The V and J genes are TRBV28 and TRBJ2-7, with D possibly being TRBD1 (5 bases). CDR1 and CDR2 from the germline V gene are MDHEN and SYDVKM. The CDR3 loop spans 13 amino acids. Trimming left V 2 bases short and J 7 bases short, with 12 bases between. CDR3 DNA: TGTGCCAGCAGTTTACAGGGTCCGAGGGAGCAGTACTTC. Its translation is CASSLQGPREQYF. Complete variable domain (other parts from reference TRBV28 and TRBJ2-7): DVKVTQSSRYLVKRTGEKVFLECVQDMDHENMFWYRQDPGLGLRLIYFSYDVKMKEKGDIPEGYSVSREKKERFSLILESASTNQTSMYLCASSLQGPREQYFGPGTRLTVT.

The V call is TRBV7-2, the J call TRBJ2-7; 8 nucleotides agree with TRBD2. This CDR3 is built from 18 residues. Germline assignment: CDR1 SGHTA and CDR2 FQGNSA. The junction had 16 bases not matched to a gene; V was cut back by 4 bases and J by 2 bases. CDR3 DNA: TGTGCCAGCAGCTATACTAGCGGAGGGGGGGGCGTCACCTACGAGCAGTACTTC. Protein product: CASSYTSGGGGVTYEQYF.

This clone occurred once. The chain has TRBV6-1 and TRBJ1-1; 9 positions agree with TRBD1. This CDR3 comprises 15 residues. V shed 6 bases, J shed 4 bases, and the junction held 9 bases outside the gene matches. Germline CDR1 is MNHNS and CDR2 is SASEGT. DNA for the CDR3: TGTGCCAGCAGCCCGGGACAGGGTTGGGTCACTGAAGCTTTCTTT. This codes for CASSPGQGWVTEAFF.

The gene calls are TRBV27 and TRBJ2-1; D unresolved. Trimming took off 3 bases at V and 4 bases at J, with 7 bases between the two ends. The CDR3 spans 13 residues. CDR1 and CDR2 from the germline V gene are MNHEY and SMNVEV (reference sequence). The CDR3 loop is CASSFRRYNEQFF. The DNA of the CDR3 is TGTGCCAGCAGTTTTCGGCGGTACAATGAGCAGTTCTTC.